One and the same sample provided the 20 T cell receptor beta chains below, sequenced in a study of cytomegalovirus exposure and HLA in healthy donors. PCR used 60 Vbeta primers and 13 Jbeta primers. Sequencing used immunoSEQ multiplex PCR; TCRdb keeps in-frame clones, though not all of them. The sample includes some 39,000 clones. Sequenced sample: PBMCs. Receptor source: a male donor in good health and CMV-seronegative.

The CDR3 DNA is TGTGCCAGCATCAATTCGGGGGGGATCCAGCCCCAGCATTTT. This gives the protein CASINSGGIQPQHF. The chain recombines TRBV28 with TRBJ1-5; tentative D call: TRBD1 (5 bases). The CDR3 totals 14 residues. The germline gives CDR1 MDHEN, CDR2 SYDVKM. The V gene lost 7 bases and the J gene lost 7 bases, with 17 bases spanning the gap.

This chain links TRBV5-6 with TRBJ1-5, with D possibly being TRBD1 (6 bases). Between the trimmed V and J ends, which lost 0 bases and 2 bases, there was a span of 15 bases. Germline assignment: CDR1 SGHDT and CDR2 YYEEEE. This CDR3 region has 17 residues. The CDR3 reads CASSLGRGAVRNQPQHF. DNA for the CDR3: TGTGCCAGCAGCTTGGGCAGGGGCGCAGTCCGCAATCAGCCCCAGCATTTT. Full variable domain (missing parts from reference TRBV5-6 and TRBJ1-5): DAGVTQSPTHLIKTRGQQVTLRCSPKSGHDTVSWYQQALGQGPQFIFQYYEEEERQRGNFPDRFSGHQFPNYSSELNVNALLLGDSALYLCASSLGRGAVRNQPQHFGDGTRLSIL.

The chain recombines TRBV5-4 with TRBJ1-2, with 7 bases matching TRBD1. This CDR3 region has 13 residues. Germline CDR1 is SGHNT and CDR2 is YYREEE (reference sequence). Trimming cost V 4 bases and J 6 bases; bases outside gene matches: 6. Written as DNA, the CDR3 is TGTGCCAGCAGCATACAGGGGACCGATGGCTACACCTTC. Translated, it gives CASSIQGTDGYTF.

V is TRBV30 and J is TRBJ2-1, with 9 bases lining up with TRBD1. Trimming took 2 bases from V and 6 from J; bases not matched to a gene: 8. CDR3 length: 15 residues. Germline V gene sequence: CDR1 GTSNPN, CDR2 SVGIG (reference sequence). CDR3 sequence: CAWSRDRVLGNEQFF. DNA for the CDR3: TGTGCCTGGAGTCGGGACAGGGTTTTAGGCAATGAGCAGTTCTTC.

The J gene is TRBJ2-3, the V gene TRBV4-1, with D perhaps TRBD1 (6 bases). Trimming pared 0 bases from V and 0 bases from J, leaving 13 bases between. Germline CDR1 and CDR2: MGHRA and YSYEKL. The CDR3 is 17 residues long. The CDR3 DNA reads as TGCGCCAGCAGCCAAGATGGGGGCAGAGCGAGCACAGATACGCAGTATTTT. Its translation is CASSQDGGRASTDTQYF.

The rearrangement uses TRBV27 and TRBJ2-7, with a weak D call TRBD1 (6 bases). The CDR3 has 14 amino acids. The V and J ends lost 6 bases and 3 bases respectively, with 15 bases between them. Germline V CDR1 and CDR2: MNHEY, SMNVEV (reference sequence). The CDR3 DNA reads as TGTGCCAGCAGGGAAACAGGGAACAACTACGAGCAGTACTTC. Its protein is CASRETGNNYEQYF.

The V call is TRBV7-2, the J call TRBJ2-5, with 10 positions matching TRBD2. The trim removed 0 bases at V and 2 bases at J, leaving 6 bases unmatched. Germline V lookup: CDR1 SGHTA, CDR2 FQGNSA. The CDR3 length is 17 residues. CDR3 coding DNA: TGTGCCAGCAGCTTAGCGCTCGGGACTAGCGTACAAGAGACCCAGTACTTC. Its protein is CASSLALGTSVQETQYF.

This chain joins TRBV5-4 and TRBJ2-1; 9 nucleotides line up with TRBD2. V was clipped by 4 bases and J by 3 bases; unmatched bases: 8. This CDR3 is 16 amino acids long. The germline V gene encodes CDR1 SGHNT and CDR2 YYREEE (reference sequence). This CDR3 is CASSTTSGIYYNEQFF. The CDR3 coding sequence is TGTGCCAGCAGCACGACTAGCGGAATTTACTACAATGAGCAGTTCTTC.

The chain has TRBV6-1 and TRBJ1-2, with D tentatively TRBD1 (5 bases). This CDR3 has 12 amino acids. Germline values: CDR1 MNHNS, CDR2 SASEGT. Trimming removed 7 bases at V and 4 bases at J, with 10 bases between. The CDR3 spells CASMGGTYGYTF. In DNA form, the CDR3 reads TGTGCCAGCATGGGGGGGACCTATGGCTACACCTTC.

The chain couples TRBV9 to TRBJ1-1, with a tentative D call TRBD1 (5 bases). This CDR3 is 16 amino acids long. Trimming cost V 3 bases and J 7 bases, with 22 bases left between them. Germline V CDR1 and CDR2: SGDLS, YYNGEE. The CDR3 protein is CASSDKGGTRGGEAFF. DNA of the CDR3: TGTGCCAGCAGCGACAAAGGTGGGACTAGGGGAGGTGAAGCTTTCTTT.

The chain joins TRBV28 to TRBJ2-5; D is unclear. The CDR3 runs to 11 residues. The V end was cut by 6 bases, the J end by 2 bases, with 4 bases between. Germline V gene sequence: CDR1 MDHEN, CDR2 SYDVKM. CDR3 bases: TGTGCCAGCAGCCCTCAAGAGACCCAGTACTTC. Amino acids: CASSPQETQYF. Variable domain in full (rest from reference TRBV28 and TRBJ2-5): DVKVTQSSRYLVKRTGEKVFLECVQDMDHENMFWYRQDPGLGLRLIYFSYDVKMKEKGDIPEGYSVSREKKERFSLILESASTNQTSMYLCASSPQETQYFGPGTRLLVL.

This chain joins TRBV19 and TRBJ1-2; TRBD1 matches 12 bases. This CDR3 region has 15 residues. The germline CDR1 and CDR2 sequences are LNHDA and SQIVND (reference sequence). Trimming at V came to 5 bases and at J to 8 bases, leaving 9 bases not matched to a gene. CDR3 nucleotide sequence: TGTGCCAGTAGTTCCTCTCGGGACAGGGGGCTAGGCTACACCTTC. Its protein product is CASSSSRDRGLGYTF. Variable domain in full (rest from reference TRBV19 and TRBJ1-2): DGGITQSPKYLFRKEGQNVTLSCEQNLNHDAMYWYRQDPGQGLRLIYYSQIVNDFQKGDIAEGYSVSREKKESFPLTVTSAQKNPTAFYLCASSSSRDRGLGYTFGSGTRLTVV.

The V and J genes are TRBV18 and TRBJ2-1; D is undetermined. The germline V gene has CDR1 KGHSH and CDR2 LQKENI. CDR3 size: 16 residues. V gave up 4 bases and J gave up 2 bases, with 15 bases separating them. The CDR3 here is CASSQLFQATYNEQFF. CDR3 in DNA: TGTGCCAGCTCACAACTCTTTCAGGCCACCTACAATGAGCAGTTCTTC. Variable domain in full (rest from reference TRBV18 and TRBJ2-1): NAGVMQNPRHLVRRRGQEARLRCSPMKGHSHVYWYRQLPEEGLKFMVYLQKENIIDESGMPKERFSAEFPKEGPSILRIQQVVRGDSAAYFCASSQLFQATYNEQFFGPGTRLTVL.

This rearrangement joins TRBV2 to TRBJ1-2; TRBD1 matches 10 bases. V shed 6 bases and J 3 bases; nucleotides not matched to a gene: 4. The germline CDR1 and CDR2 sequences are SNHLY and FYNNEI. The CDR3 is made up of 14 amino acids. The CDR3 is CASSDRGLDYGYTF. The CDR3 DNA sequence: TGTGCCAGCAGCGACAGGGGGCTAGACTATGGCTACACCTTC.

The chain employs TRBV11-3 and TRBJ1-1; D uncertain. Trimming shortened V by 2 bases and J by 4 bases, and 8 bases separated the two germline ends. Germline lookup yields CDR1 SGHNT and CDR2 YENEEA. The length of the CDR3 is 13 residues. In DNA, the CDR3 is TGTGCCAGCAGCTTATTCAGGCGCACTGAAGCTTTCTTT. Residues: CASSLFRRTEAFF.

This chain uses TRBV2 with TRBJ2-1; D is perhaps TRBD1 (8 bases). V dropped 3 bases and J dropped 6 bases, with 15 bases sitting between them. The CDR3 has 15 residues. Germline V gene sequence: CDR1 SNHLY, CDR2 FYNNEI. CDR3: CASSDSDREGNEQFF. The CDR3 bases are TGTGCCAGCAGTGATTCGGACAGGGAGGGCAATGAGCAGTTCTTC. The complete variable domain, with remaining parts taken from reference TRBV2 and TRBJ2-1, reads EPEVTQTPSHQVTQMGQEVILRCVPISNHLYFYWYRQILGQKVEFLVSFYNNEISEKSEIFDDQFSVERPDGSNFTLKIRSTKLEDSAMYFCASSDSDREGNEQFFGPGTRLTVL.

The chain joins TRBV7-6 to TRBJ1-2; D perhaps matches TRBD1 (6 bases). The CDR3 runs to 15 residues. Per the germline V gene, CDR1 is SGHVS and CDR2 is FNYEAQ. Trimming removed 1 base at V and 5 bases at J, with 14 bases between. DNA for the CDR3: TGTGCCAGCAGCTTAGGAGCTGGGACACCGTATGGCTACACCTTC. Translation gives CASSLGAGTPYGYTF. Combining the CDR3 with reference TRBV7-6 and TRBJ1-2 gives the whole variable domain GAGVSQSPRYKVTKRGQDVALRCDPISGHVSLYWYRQALGQGPEFLTYFNYEAQQDKSGLPNDRFSAERPEGSISTLTIQRTEQRDSAMYRCASSLGAGTPYGYTFGSGTRLTVV.

This rearrangement joins TRBV9 to TRBJ2-5, with D perhaps matching TRBD2 (6 bases). V was pared by 4 bases and J by 2 bases, with 15 bases between. This CDR3 is built from 15 residues. Per the germline V gene, CDR1 is SGDLS and CDR2 is YYNGEE. The CDR3 DNA sequence: TGTGCCAGCAGCACTCGTGGAGGGGCGCAAGAGACCCAGTACTTC. This encodes CASSTRGGAQETQYF.

The chain combines TRBV5-4 with TRBJ1-3, with 7 bases identical to TRBD1. Germline V lookup: CDR1 SGHNT, CDR2 YYREEE (reference sequence). Losses at the gene ends were 3 bases for V and 4 bases for J; bases not matched to a gene: 16. This CDR3 comprises 18 residues. The CDR3 reads CASSYRGQGRAAGNTIYF. The CDR3 coding sequence is TGTGCCAGCAGCTACAGGGGCCAGGGGCGAGCGGCGGGAAACACCATATATTTT. The full variable domain, with the rest looked up from reference TRBV5-4 and TRBJ1-3, is ETGVTQSPTHLIKTRGQQVTLRCSSQSGHNTVSWYQQALGQGPQFIFQYYREEENGRGNFPPRFSGLQFPNYSSELNVNALELDDSALYLCASSYRGQGRAAGNTIYFGEGSWLTVV.

The chain has TRBV25-1 and TRBJ2-7; 11 bases are shared with TRBD1. The length of the CDR3 is 14 residues. V lost 6 bases, J lost 5 bases, and 6 bases stayed unmatched. Germline loops: CDR1 MGHDK, CDR2 SYGVNS. The CDR3 DNA is TGTGCCAGCAGGGACAGGGGGCAAAGGGACGAGCAGTACTTC. This sequence encodes CASRDRGQRDEQYF.